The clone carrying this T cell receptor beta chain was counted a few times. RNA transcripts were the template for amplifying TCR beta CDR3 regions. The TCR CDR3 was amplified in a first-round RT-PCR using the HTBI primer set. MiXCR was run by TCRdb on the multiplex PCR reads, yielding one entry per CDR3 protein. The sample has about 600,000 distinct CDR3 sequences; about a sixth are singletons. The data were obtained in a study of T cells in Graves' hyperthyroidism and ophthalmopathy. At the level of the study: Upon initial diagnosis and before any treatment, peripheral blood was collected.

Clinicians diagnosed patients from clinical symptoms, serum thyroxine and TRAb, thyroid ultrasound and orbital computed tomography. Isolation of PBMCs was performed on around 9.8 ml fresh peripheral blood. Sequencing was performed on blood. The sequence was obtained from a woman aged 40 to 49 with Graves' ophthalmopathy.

The CDR3 here is CASSPQGDQQRETQYF. The DNA for the CDR3 is TGTGCCAGCAGCCCCCAAGGGGACCAACAGAGGGAGACCCAGTACTTC. V and J are TRBV6-1 and TRBJ2-5, with D perhaps matching TRBD1 or TRBD2 (5 bases each). Trimming removed 6 bases at V and 5 bases at J, with 22 bases between. CDR1 is MNHNS and CDR2 is SASEGT in the germline V gene. The CDR3 covers 16 residues.